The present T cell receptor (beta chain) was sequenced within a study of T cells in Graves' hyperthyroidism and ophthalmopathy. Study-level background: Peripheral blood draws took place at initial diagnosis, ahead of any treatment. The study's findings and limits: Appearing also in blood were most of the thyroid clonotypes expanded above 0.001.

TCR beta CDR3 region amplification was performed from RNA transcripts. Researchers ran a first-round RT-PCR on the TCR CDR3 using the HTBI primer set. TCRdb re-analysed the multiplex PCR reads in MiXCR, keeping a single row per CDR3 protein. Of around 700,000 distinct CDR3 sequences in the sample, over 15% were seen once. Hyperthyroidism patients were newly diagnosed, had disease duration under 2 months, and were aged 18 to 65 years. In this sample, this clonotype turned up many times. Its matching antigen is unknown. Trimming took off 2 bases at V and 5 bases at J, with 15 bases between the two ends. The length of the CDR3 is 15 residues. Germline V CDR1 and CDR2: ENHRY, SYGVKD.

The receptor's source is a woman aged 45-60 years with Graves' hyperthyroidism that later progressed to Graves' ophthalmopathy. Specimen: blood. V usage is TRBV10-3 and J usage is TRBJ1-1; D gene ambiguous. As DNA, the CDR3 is TGTGCCATCAGTGAGGGGAAAGGGCTGAGAACTGAAGCTTTCTTT. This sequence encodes CAISEGKGLRTEAFF.